These 28 T cell receptor beta chains originate from one sample sequenced in a study of OX40 agonist ivuxolimab in advanced cancers. The assay was immunoSEQ multiplex PCR, and TCRdb's table has in-frame clones only and misses some. The sample yields tens of thousands of clones, less than 90% seen once. Specimen: CD4+ or CD8+ T cells sorted from blood, collected in a trial of the OX40 agonist ivuxolimab. The receptors were sampled from an adult with an advanced solid tumor such as melanoma, head and neck, liver or kidney cancer.

The rearrangement uses TRBV14 and TRBJ2-3; D is ambiguous. V lost 3 bases, J lost 1 base, and 14 bases lay in between. Per germline, CDR1 SGHDN and CDR2 FVKESK. CDR3 length: 16 residues. Here the CDR3 DNA reads TGTGCCAGCAGCCACCGGACGTCCGTCGGCACAGATACGCAGTATTTT. This encodes CASSHRTSVGTDTQYF.

As for this clone: A junction boundary mismatches the germline segment, possibly from a read error. The chain is built from TRBV7-7 and TRBJ2-3; D gene uncertain. The CDR3 covers 13 residues. Germline V gene data show CDR1 as SSHAT and CDR2 as FNYEAQ (reference sequence). The CDR3 sequence is CASSSQIGDTQYF. Written as DNA, the CDR3 is TGTGCTAGCAGCTCTCAAATAGGGGATACGCAGTATTTT.

The chain has TRBV18 and TRBJ1-4; maybe TRBD1 (5 bases). The CDR3 covers 14 residues. Germline-derived CDR1 and CDR2 are KGHSH and LQKENI. Trimming shortened V by 3 bases and J by 8 bases, and 13 bases separated the two germline ends. In DNA, the CDR3 is TGTGCCAGCTCACCGTCGGGGGAACTGGAAAAACTGTTTTTT. Translation gives CASSPSGELEKLFF.

The rearrangement joins TRBV7-2 to TRBJ1-1; 7 bases line up with TRBD1. CDR3 length equals 13 residues. Germline lookup yields CDR1 SGHTA and CDR2 FQGNSA. With 6 bases clipped from V and 3 bases from J, the junction kept 4 bases outside the gene matches. This CDR3 reads CASRQTGDTEAFF. The CDR3 nucleotides read TGTGCCAGCAGACAAACAGGGGACACTGAAGCTTTCTTT.

The chain couples TRBV19 to TRBJ2-5, with D maybe TRBD1 (5 bases). The V end was cut by 4 bases, the J end by 5 bases, with 14 bases between. There are 14 residues in the CDR3. CDR1 is LNHDA, CDR2 SQIVND, per germline (reference sequence). The chain's CDR3 is CASSTGRAGETQYF. The DNA of the CDR3 is TGTGCCAGTAGTACCGGCAGGGCAGGGGAGACCCAGTACTTC.

The V call is TRBV19, the J call TRBJ2-3; D is undetermined. The CDR3 loop spans 14 amino acids. Trimming stripped 3 bases from V and 2 bases from J, with 9 bases between. The germline V gene has CDR1 LNHDA and CDR2 SQIVND (reference sequence). The CDR3 nucleotides are TGTGCCAGTAGTATTCAGCGCTACACAGATACGCAGTATTTT. Its protein is CASSIQRYTDTQYF.

The V gene is TRBV6-1, the J gene TRBJ2-1, with D possibly being TRBD2 (5 bases). This CDR3 comprises 14 residues. The V and J ends lost 6 bases and 3 bases respectively, with 12 bases between them. Germline lookup yields CDR1 MNHNS and CDR2 SASEGT. CDR3 nucleotide sequence: TGTGCCAGCAGCCAAAGTAGCGACTACAATGAGCAGTTCTTC. Translating it yields CASSQSSDYNEQFF.

Comment on this clone: The junction does not match germline at one end; this may be a read error. The chain links TRBV20-1 to TRBJ1-1; D is undetermined. Looked up from germline, CDR1 is DFQATT and CDR2 is SNEGSKA (reference sequence). This CDR3 has 11 amino acids. The CDR3 DNA is TGCAGTGCGAGAGAGGACACTGAAGCTTTCTTT. It yields the protein CSAREDTEAFF.

The genes are TRBV7-9 and TRBJ2-3; D is possibly TRBD2 (5 bases). Germline V gene data show CDR1 as SEHNR and CDR2 as FQNEAQ (reference sequence). Between the trimmed V and J ends, which lost 8 bases and 3 bases, there was a span of 9 bases. The CDR3 covers 12 residues. This CDR3 reads CASGGRTDTQYF. Here the CDR3 DNA reads TGTGCCAGCGGTGGGAGAACAGATACGCAGTATTTT.

The CDR3 is CASSHNSGRENEQFF. The CDR3 coding sequence is TGTGCCAGCAGCCACAATAGCGGGAGGGAAAATGAGCAGTTCTTC. V usage is TRBV11-2 and J usage is TRBJ2-1, with 11 positions matching TRBD2. CDR1 SGHAT and CDR2 FQNNGV come from the germline V gene. The CDR3 extends over 15 amino acids. The V segment lost 5 bases and the J segment 7 bases; nucleotides outside the gene matches: 7.

The J gene is TRBJ2-1, the V gene TRBV9; tentatively, D is TRBD2 (6 bases). CDR3 length: 15 amino acids. Trimming shortened V by 2 bases and J by 6 bases, and 15 bases separated the two germline ends. The germline V gene has CDR1 SGDLS and CDR2 YYNGEE. Here the CDR3 DNA reads TGTGCCAGCAGCGTTACCGGGACTGCCCCCAATGAGCAGTTCTTC. Translating it yields CASSVTGTAPNEQFF.

The V gene is TRBV5-6, the J gene TRBJ1-2, with TRBD1 as a possible D gene (5 bases). V lost 4 bases and J lost 5, with 15 bases in between. The CDR3 contains 14 residues. Germline CDR1 and CDR2: SGHDT and YYEEEE. The CDR3 bases are TGTGCCAGCAGCCCGGACACCCAAGGATATGGCTACACCTTC. Amino acid sequence: CASSPDTQGYGYTF.

J is TRBJ2-5 and V is TRBV19; D is unresolved. Trimming pared 1 base from V and 1 base from J, leaving 10 bases between. The CDR3 has 15 residues. Looked up from germline, CDR1 is LNHDA and CDR2 is SQIVND (reference sequence). CDR3 loop: CASSIAAAPQETQYF. In DNA, the CDR3 is TGTGCCAGTAGTATAGCGGCAGCGCCCCAAGAGACCCAGTACTTC. Using reference TRBV19 and TRBJ2-5 for the parts outside the CDR3, the full variable domain is DGGITQSPKYLFRKEGQNVTLSCEQNLNHDAMYWYRQDPGQGLRLIYYSQIVNDFQKGDIAEGYSVSREKKESFPLTVTSAQKNPTAFYLCASSIAAAPQETQYFGPGTRLLVL.

The V and J genes are TRBV30 and TRBJ2-7; D is perhaps TRBD2 (5 bases). The CDR3 has 13 residues. V gave up 1 base and J gave up 5 bases, with 12 bases separating them. Germline values: CDR1 GTSNPN, CDR2 SVGIG (reference sequence). The DNA of the CDR3 is TGTGCCTGGAGTGGTGGGAGAGGGAACGAGCAGTACTTC. Protein product: CAWSGGRGNEQYF.

This clone showed up just once. The chain links TRBV19 to TRBJ2-7; TRBD1 matches 9 bases. The junction had 8 bases not matched to a gene; V was cut back by 7 bases and J by 4 bases. This CDR3 spans 14 amino acids. The germline V gene has CDR1 LNHDA and CDR2 SQIVND (reference sequence). CDR3: CASTERDRAYEQYF. CDR3 nucleotides: TGTGCCAGTACCGAGCGGGACAGGGCTTACGAGCAGTACTTC.

The genes are TRBV27 and TRBJ2-3, with 8 bases fitting TRBD2. This CDR3 has 17 amino acids. The germline V gene has CDR1 MNHEY and CDR2 SMNVEV (reference sequence). The junction had 13 bases not matched to a gene; V was cut back by 2 bases and J by 6 bases. The CDR3 sequence is CASSLLSTGGRADTQYF. CDR3 coding DNA: TGTGCCAGCAGTTTACTTAGCACGGGAGGGCGCGCTGATACGCAGTATTTT.

The chain uses TRBV6-6 and TRBJ2-7, with 12 nucleotides matching TRBD2. The germline gives CDR1 MNHNY, CDR2 SVGAGI (reference sequence). With 0 bases clipped from V and 13 bases from J, the junction kept 7 bases outside the gene matches. CDR3 length equals 14 residues. CDR3 sequence (DNA): TGTGCCAGCAGTTACTCGGCTAGCGGGAGGGCCCTATACTTC. This gives the protein CASSYSASGRALYF.

The chain has TRBV27 and TRBJ1-6; D is perhaps TRBD1 (5 bases). Trimming stripped 2 bases from V and 7 bases from J, with 9 bases between. The CDR3 covers 14 residues. Per germline, CDR1 MNHEY and CDR2 SMNVEV (reference sequence). The CDR3 reads CASSLGRVNSPLHF. The CDR3 coding sequence is TGTGCCAGCAGTTTAGGCAGGGTAAATTCACCCCTCCACTTT.

V usage is TRBV6-1 and J usage is TRBJ1-2, with D unresolved. V dropped 3 bases and J dropped 7 bases, with 12 bases sitting between them. Germline V gene data show CDR1 as MNHNS and CDR2 as SASEGT. This CDR3 region has 13 residues. CDR3 sequence reads: CASSEVRGTGYTF. The CDR3 DNA is TGTGCCAGCAGTGAGGTTCGGGGTACTGGCTACACCTTC.

This clone appeared once. This sequence joins TRBV7-3 and TRBJ2-1; D is unclear. CDR1 is SGHTA and CDR2 is FQGTGA in the germline V gene. The CDR3 is 15 residues long. Trimming left V 2 bases short and J 6 bases short, with 14 bases between. The CDR3 is CASSLDSLVVNEQFF. The CDR3 DNA follows: TGTGCCAGCAGCTTAGATTCCCTAGTCGTCAATGAGCAGTTCTTC.

V and J are TRBV13 and TRBJ2-4; 12 nucleotides align to TRBD2. The germline V gene encodes CDR1 PRHDT and CDR2 FYEKMQ (reference sequence). The V segment lost 5 bases and the J segment 4 bases; nucleotides outside the gene matches: 6. CDR3 length equals 16 residues. The CDR3 DNA sequence: TGTGCCAGCAGCCCCCGGACTAGCGGGATGAAAAACATTCAGTACTTC. Its translation is CASSPRTSGMKNIQYF.

V gene TRBV7-6 combines with J gene TRBJ2-7, with D perhaps TRBD2 (6 bases). V was trimmed by 0 bases and J by 2 bases, leaving 17 bases between them. Looked up from germline, CDR1 is SGHVS and CDR2 is FNYEAQ. The CDR3 covers 17 residues. The CDR3 sequence is CASSLAVSGRFTYEQYF. The DNA of the CDR3 is TGTGCCAGCAGCTTAGCTGTTTCCGGGAGATTTACCTACGAGCAGTACTTC.

The rearrangement uses TRBV6-6 and TRBJ1-2, with 9 bases lining up with TRBD1. Germline assignment: CDR1 MNHNY and CDR2 SVGAGI (reference sequence). Trimming took 6 bases from V and 4 from J; bases not matched to a gene: 6. This CDR3 comprises 14 residues. The CDR3 loop reads CASRGQGMGYGYTF. The CDR3 DNA follows: TGTGCCAGCAGGGGACAGGGAATGGGCTATGGCTACACCTTC.

The chain combines TRBV7-9 with TRBJ2-5; D possibly corresponds to TRBD2 (5 bases). The CDR3 spans 14 residues. The germline CDR1 and CDR2 sequences are SEHNR and FQNEAQ (reference sequence). V was pared by 1 base and J by 1 base, with 7 bases between. The CDR3 protein is CASSLGGFQETQYF. The CDR3 bases are TGTGCCAGCAGCTTAGGAGGGTTCCAAGAGACCCAGTACTTC.

This clone was detected a few times. V usage is TRBV19 and J usage is TRBJ2-5; no firm D call. CDR1 is LNHDA, CDR2 SQIVND, per germline (reference sequence). The CDR3 sequence is 14 residues long. Deletions cut 5 bases from V and 1 base from J, with 11 bases between. Here the CDR3 DNA reads TGTGCCAGTAGTTCGACAAGTCTCCAAGAGACCCAGTACTTC. Its protein is CASSSTSLQETQYF.

The chain couples TRBV28 to TRBJ2-2; 7 bases agree with TRBD2. The CDR3 extends over 14 amino acids. CDR1 is MDHEN and CDR2 is SYDVKM in the germline V gene. Trimming at V came to 6 bases and at J to 1 base, leaving 2 bases not matched to a gene. The CDR3 region has the DNA TGTGCCAGCAGGGCTAGCGGGAACACCGGGGAGCTGTTTTTT. Its translation: CASRASGNTGELFF.

This rearrangement joins TRBV27 to TRBJ2-7, with D perhaps TRBD1 or TRBD2 (5 bases each). The CDR3 has 14 amino acids. Germline V lookup: CDR1 MNHEY, CDR2 SMNVEV (reference sequence). V was pared by 6 bases and J by 6 bases, with 18 bases between. The CDR3, as DNA: TGTGCCAGCAGCCGGGGCAGCCGGGGAGCCGAGCAGTACTTC. It is translated as CASSRGSRGAEQYF.

This chain uses TRBV14 with TRBJ2-5, with 10 bases fitting TRBD2. Germline CDR1 is SGHDN and CDR2 is FVKESK. Losses at the gene ends were 4 bases for V and 5 bases for J; bases not matched to a gene: 10. The CDR3 is 16 amino acids. This CDR3 is CASSRLAGGAPETQYF. CDR3 in DNA: TGTGCCAGCAGCCGTTTAGCGGGAGGCGCCCCTGAGACCCAGTACTTC.